This T cell receptor (beta chain) was sequenced during a study of monozygotic twins with inflammatory bowel disease. The CDR3 is 12 residues long. CDR1 SGHTA and CDR2 FQGTGA come from the germline V gene. Eight separate reactions per sample served to make cDNA. Template switching incorporated UMIs with a 6-nucleotide sample barcode. TCRdb reprocessed the 5' RACE reads; each CDR3 protein has one entry and no DNA is given. This table lists some 330,000 distinct CDR3 sequences. With respect to this clonotype: Its antigen is unidentified.

Findings of the study overall: What may have added variability to patient repertoires is that immunosuppressive treatments differed. People with IBD had fewer clonotypes in common with others than healthy twins did, especially with disease activity.

J is TRBJ2-2 and V is TRBV7-3. The sequence derives from a human donor with ulcerative colitis or Crohn's disease, or a healthy co-twin of an affected twin (not recorded which). The sequencing input was blood. The CDR3 is CASSPSEGVLFF.